This entry is about one T cell receptor (beta chain). Original processing methods: Reference gene primer amplification yielded estimated nucleated cell counts. Repertoires were generated with immunoSEQ multiplex PCR, while TCRdb's copy carries only in-frame clones and drops some. That table is the source of V, J and clone size, and D and trimming were worked out from the DNA. The profile shows around 60,000 clones, about 86% of them singletons. Trimming left V 9 bases short and J 2 bases short, with 9 bases between. The CDR3 sequence is 12 residues long. Germline V CDR1 and CDR2: KGHDR, SFDVKD. This sample was taken from a study of blood T cell repertoires in COVID-19. Study-level information: Donors in the United States, Italy and Spain gave samples during acute or convalescent COVID-19. Sample material is recorded as cDNA or gDNA derived from T cells, B-cell-depleted T cells, or PBMCs.

Sequencing was done on a sample of peripheral blood. This clonotype was obtained from a man between 40 and 49 years old with acute or convalescent COVID-19. The rearrangement joins TRBV24-1 to TRBJ1-2, with a possible D match to TRBD1 (6 bases). CDR3: CATEDRNYGYTF. The DNA of the CDR3 is TGTGCCACCGAGGACAGAAACTATGGCTACACCTTC.